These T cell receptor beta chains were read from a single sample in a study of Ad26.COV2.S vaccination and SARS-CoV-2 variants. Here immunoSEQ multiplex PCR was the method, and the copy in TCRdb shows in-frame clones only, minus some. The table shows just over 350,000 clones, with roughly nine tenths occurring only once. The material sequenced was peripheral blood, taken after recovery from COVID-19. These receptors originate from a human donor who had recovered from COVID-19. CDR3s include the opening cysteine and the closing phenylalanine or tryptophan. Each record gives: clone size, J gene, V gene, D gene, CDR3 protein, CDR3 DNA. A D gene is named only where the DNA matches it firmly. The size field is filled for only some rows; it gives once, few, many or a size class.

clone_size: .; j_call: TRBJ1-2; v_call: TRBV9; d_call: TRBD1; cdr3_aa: CASSVSPAGGVGMIRYTF; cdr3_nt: TGTGCCAGCAGCGTATCCCCAGCAGGGGGCGTCGGAATGATCCGCTACACCTTC
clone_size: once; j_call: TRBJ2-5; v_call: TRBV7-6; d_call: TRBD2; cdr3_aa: CASSGGRNQETQYF; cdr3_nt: TGTGCCAGCAGTGGCGGGAGGAATCAAGAGACCCAGTACTTC
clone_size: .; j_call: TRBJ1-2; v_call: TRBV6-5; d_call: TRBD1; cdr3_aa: CASRLRDRGVYGYTF; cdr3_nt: TGTGCCAGCAGGCTCCGGGACAGGGGGGTCTATGGCTACACCTTC
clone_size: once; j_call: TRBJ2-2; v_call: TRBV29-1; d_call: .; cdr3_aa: CSVGDGGELFF; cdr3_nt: TGCAGCGTGGGGGACGGCGGGGAGCTGTTTTTT
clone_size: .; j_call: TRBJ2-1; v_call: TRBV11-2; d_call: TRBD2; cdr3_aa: CASSRGTSGGPSYNEQFF; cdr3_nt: TGTGCCAGCAGCCGAGGGACTAGCGGGGGCCCCTCCTACAATGAGCAGTTCTTC
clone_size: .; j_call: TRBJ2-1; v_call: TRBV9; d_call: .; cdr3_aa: CASSSSAEIGGGGYNEQFF; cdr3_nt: TGTGCCAGCAGCTCCAGCGCCGAGATAGGAGGGGGGGGTTACAATGAGCAGTTCTTC
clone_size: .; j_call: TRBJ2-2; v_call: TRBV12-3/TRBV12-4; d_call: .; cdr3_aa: CASSFAGTGELFF; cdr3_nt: TGTGCCAGCAGCTTCGCGGGCACCGGGGAGCTGTTTTTT
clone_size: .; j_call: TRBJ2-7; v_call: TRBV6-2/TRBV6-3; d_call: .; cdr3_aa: CASSYLHKLTDAYEQYF; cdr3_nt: TGTGCCAGCAGTTACCTGCATAAGTTGACGGACGCCTACGAGCAGTACTTC
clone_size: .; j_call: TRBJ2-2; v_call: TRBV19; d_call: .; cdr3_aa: CASIFKQGSTGELFF; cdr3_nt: TGTGCCAGTATTTTTAAACAGGGCTCCACCGGGGAGCTGTTTTTT
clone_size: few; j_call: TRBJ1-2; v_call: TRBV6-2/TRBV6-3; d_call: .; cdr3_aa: CASSYSSSGGGYGYTF; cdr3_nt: TGTGCCAGCAGTTACAGCTCCTCCGGTGGGGGTTATGGCTACACCTTC
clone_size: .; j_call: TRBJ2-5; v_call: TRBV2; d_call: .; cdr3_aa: CASSTRREETQYF; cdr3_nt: TGTGCCAGCAGCACTAGAAGGGAAGAGACCCAGTACTTC
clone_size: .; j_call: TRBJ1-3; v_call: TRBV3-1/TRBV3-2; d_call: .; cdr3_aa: CASSPVDGVKTIYF; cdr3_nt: TGTGCCAGCAGCCCCGTCGACGGGGTTAAGACCATATATTTT
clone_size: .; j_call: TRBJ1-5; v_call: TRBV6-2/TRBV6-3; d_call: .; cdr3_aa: CASSLGETVDQPQHF; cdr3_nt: TGTGCCAGCAGCCTAGGTGAGACCGTCGATCAGCCCCAGCATTTT
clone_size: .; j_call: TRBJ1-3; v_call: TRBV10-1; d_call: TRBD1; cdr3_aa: CASSDGTGGVGNTIYF; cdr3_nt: TGCGCCAGCAGCGACGGGACAGGGGGCGTTGGAAACACCATATATTTT
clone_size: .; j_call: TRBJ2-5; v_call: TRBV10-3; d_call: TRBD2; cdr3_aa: CAISELAGGETQYF; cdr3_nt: TGTGCCATCAGTGAGCTAGCGGGCGGAGAGACCCAGTACTTC
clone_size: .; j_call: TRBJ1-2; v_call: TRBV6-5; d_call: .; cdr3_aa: CASSKRRGASYGYTF; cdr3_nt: TGTGCCAGCAGTAAGAGGCGAGGGGCGTCCTATGGCTACACCTTC
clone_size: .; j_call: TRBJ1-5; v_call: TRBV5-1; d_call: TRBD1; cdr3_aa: CASSSGQGDQPQHF; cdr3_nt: TGCGCCAGCAGCTCGGGACAGGGAGACCAGCCCCAGCATTTT
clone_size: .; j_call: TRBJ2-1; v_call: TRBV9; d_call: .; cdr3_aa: CASSVGLAKGNEQFF; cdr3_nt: TGTGCCAGCAGCGTAGGGCTAGCGAAGGGGAATGAGCAGTTCTTC
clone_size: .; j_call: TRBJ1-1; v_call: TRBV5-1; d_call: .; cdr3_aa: CASSLAGGPTEAFF; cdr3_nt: TGCGCCAGCAGCCTGGCCGGGGGGCCCACTGAAGCTTTCTTT
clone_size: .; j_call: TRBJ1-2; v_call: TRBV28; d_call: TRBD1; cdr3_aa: CASSLGTDYGYTF; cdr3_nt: TGTGCCAGCAGTCTGGGGACAGACTATGGCTACACCTTC
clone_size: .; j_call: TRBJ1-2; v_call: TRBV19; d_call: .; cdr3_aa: CASRLQLGSLDGYTF; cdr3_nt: TGTGCCAGTAGACTCCAGCTGGGAAGTTTAGATGGCTACACCTTC
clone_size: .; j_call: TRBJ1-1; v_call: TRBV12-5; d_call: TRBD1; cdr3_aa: CASGLVRDRGNTEAFF; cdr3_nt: TGTGCTAGTGGTTTGGTACGGGACAGGGGGAACACTGAAGCTTTCTTT
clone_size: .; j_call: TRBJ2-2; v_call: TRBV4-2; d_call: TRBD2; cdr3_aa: CASSQEWSGETGELFF; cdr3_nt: TGTGCCAGCAGCCAAGAGTGGAGCGGGGAAACCGGGGAGCTGTTTTTT
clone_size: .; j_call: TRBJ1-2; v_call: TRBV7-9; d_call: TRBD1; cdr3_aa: CASSLIPGQGYGYTF; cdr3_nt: TGTGCCAGCAGCTTAATACCGGGACAGGGGTATGGCTACACCTTC
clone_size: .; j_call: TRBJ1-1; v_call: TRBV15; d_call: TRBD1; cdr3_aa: CATSRGIRDRGLRGTEAFF; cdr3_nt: TGTGCCACCAGCAGAGGGATTCGGGACAGGGGGCTAAGAGGCACTGAAGCTTTCTTT
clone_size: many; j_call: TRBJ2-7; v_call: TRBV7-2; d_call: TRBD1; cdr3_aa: CASSPWTGLSYEQYF; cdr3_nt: TGTGCCAGCAGTCCTTGGACAGGGCTATCCTACGAGCAGTACTTC
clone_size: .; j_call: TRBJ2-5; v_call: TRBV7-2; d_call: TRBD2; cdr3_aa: CASSLAITSGGVWETQYF; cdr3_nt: TGTGCCAGCAGCTTAGCGATTACTAGCGGGGGGGTTTGGGAGACCCAGTACTTC
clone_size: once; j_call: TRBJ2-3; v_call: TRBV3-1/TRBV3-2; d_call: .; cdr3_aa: CASSQGSGRDNNTDTQYF; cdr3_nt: TGTGCCAGCAGCCAAGGTTCAGGGCGCGACAATAACACAGATACGCAGTATTTT
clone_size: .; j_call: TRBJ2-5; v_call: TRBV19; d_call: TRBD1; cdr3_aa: CASSRQGMYQETQYF; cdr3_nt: TGTGCCAGTAGTAGACAGGGGATGTACCAAGAGACCCAGTACTTC
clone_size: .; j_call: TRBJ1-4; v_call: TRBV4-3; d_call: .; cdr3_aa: CASSQDPGAATNEKLFF; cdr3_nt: TGCGCCAGCAGCCAAGATCCAGGGGCCGCAACTAATGAAAAACTGTTTTTT
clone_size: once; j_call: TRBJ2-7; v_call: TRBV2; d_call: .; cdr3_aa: CASRGYEQYF; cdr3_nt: TGTGCCTCCCGAGGCTACGAGCAGTACTTC
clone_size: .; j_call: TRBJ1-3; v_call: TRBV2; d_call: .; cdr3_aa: CASSGDSSGNTIYF; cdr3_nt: TGTGCCAGCAGTGGGGATAGTTCTGGAAACACCATATATTTT
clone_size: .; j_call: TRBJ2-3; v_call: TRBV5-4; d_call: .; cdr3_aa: CASSLAIGGSTDTQYF; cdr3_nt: TGTGCCAGCAGCTTGGCTATCGGCGGTAGCACAGATACGCAGTATTTT
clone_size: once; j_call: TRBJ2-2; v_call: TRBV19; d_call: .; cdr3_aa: CASSIVRGTNTGELFF; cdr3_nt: TGTGCCAGTAGTATTGTAAGGGGGACGAACACCGGGGAGCTGTTTTTT
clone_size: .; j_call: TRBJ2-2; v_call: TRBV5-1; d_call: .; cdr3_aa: CASSLGSASTGELFF; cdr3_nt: TGCGCCAGCAGCTTGGGTTCAGCCAGCACCGGGGAGCTGTTTTTT
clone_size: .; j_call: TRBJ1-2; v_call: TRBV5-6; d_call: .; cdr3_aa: CASSLIRNYGYTF; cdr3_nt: TGTGCCAGCAGCTTGATCCGGAACTATGGCTACACCTTC
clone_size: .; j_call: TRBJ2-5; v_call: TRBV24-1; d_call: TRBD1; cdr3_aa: CATSDGTGDFGPETQYF; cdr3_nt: TGTGCCACCAGTGATGGGACAGGGGATTTCGGCCCGGAGACCCAGTACTTC
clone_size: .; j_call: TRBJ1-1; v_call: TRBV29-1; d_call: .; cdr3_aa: CSVVSRFTEAFF; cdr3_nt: TGCAGCGTTGTTTCTAGGTTCACTGAAGCTTTCTTT
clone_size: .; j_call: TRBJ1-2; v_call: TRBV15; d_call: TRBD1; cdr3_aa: CATSRGQGHGYTF; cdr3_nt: TGTGCCACCAGCCGTGGACAGGGGCATGGCTACACCTTC
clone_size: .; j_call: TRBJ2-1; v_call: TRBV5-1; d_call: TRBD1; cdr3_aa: CASSLQGSEQFF; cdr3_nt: TGCGCCAGCAGCTTACAGGGGAGTGAGCAGTTCTTC
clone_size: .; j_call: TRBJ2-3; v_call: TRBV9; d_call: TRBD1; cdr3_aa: CASSVAGTGSTDTQYF; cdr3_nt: TGTGCCAGCAGCGTAGCCGGGACAGGTTCCACAGATACGCAGTATTTT
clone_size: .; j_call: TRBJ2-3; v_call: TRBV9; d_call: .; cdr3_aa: CASSVRGAQTDTQYF; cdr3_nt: TGTGCCAGCAGCGTAAGGGGGGCGCAAACAGATACGCAGTATTTT
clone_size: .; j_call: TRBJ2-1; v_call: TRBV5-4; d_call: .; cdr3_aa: CASSLRGSTNEQFF; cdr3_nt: TGTGCCAGCAGCTTGCGGGGTTCGACGAATGAGCAGTTCTTC
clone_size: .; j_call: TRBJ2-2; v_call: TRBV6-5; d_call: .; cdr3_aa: CASSSLRELFF; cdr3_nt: TGTGCCAGCAGTTCTCTCCGGGAGCTGTTTTTT
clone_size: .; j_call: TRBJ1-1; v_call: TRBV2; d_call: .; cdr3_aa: CASSGQGIANTEAFF; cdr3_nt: TGTGCCAGCAGTGGGCAGGGAATCGCCAACACTGAAGCTTTCTTT
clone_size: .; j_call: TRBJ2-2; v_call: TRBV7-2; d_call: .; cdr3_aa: CASSRPGAGNTGELFF; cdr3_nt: TGTGCCAGCAGCAGGCCTGGGGCGGGAAACACCGGGGAGCTGTTTTTT
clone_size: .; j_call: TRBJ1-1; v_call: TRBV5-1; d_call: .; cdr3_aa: CASSLRPGEGTEAFF; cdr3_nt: TGCGCCAGCAGCTTGCGACCGGGGGAGGGCACTGAAGCTTTCTTT
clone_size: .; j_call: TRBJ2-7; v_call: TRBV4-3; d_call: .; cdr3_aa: CASSQEYFQDEQYF; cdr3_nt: TGCGCCAGCAGCCAAGAGTACTTCCAGGACGAGCAGTACTTC
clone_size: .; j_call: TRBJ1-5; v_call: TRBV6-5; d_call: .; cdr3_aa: CASRGDSNQPQHF; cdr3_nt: TGTGCCAGCAGGGGAGATAGCAATCAGCCCCAGCATTTT
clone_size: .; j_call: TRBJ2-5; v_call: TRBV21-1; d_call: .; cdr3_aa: CASTKSCGFQETQYF; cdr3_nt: TGTGCCAGCACCAAATCTTGTGGGTTCCAAGAGACCCAGTACTTC
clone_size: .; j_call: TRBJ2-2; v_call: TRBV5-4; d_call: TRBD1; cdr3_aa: CASSPGQGAGELFF; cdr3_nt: TGTGCCAGCAGCCCGGGACAGGGGGCCGGGGAGCTGTTTTTT
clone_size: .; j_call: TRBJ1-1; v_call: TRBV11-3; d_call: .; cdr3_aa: CASSVGDTEAFF; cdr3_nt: TGTGCCAGCAGCGTCGGGGACACTGAAGCTTTCTTT
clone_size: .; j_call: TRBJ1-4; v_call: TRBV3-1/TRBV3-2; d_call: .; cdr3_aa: CASSQDQGTNEKLFF; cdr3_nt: TGTGCCAGCAGCCAAGATCAGGGAACTAATGAAAAACTGTTTTTT